The rows below give T cell receptor beta chains drawn from one sample of a study of OX40 agonist ivuxolimab in advanced cancers. The data were produced by immunoSEQ multiplex PCR, yet TCRdb's version contains in-frame clones alone and is incomplete. The data contain 55,000 to 75,000 clones, about 85% of them seen just once; the ten biggest clones take up roughly 4%. The sequenced sample was CD4+ or CD8+ T cells sorted from blood, obtained in a trial of the OX40 agonist ivuxolimab. These receptors came from an adult with an advanced solid tumor such as melanoma, head and neck, liver or kidney cancer. Each CDR3 is given with its conserved first and last residue. The D gene is left open where the match is weak. For some rows the clone size is stated as once, few or many, or as a class when expanded; others skip it.

v_gene,j_gene,d_gene,abundance,CDR3nt,CDR3aa
TRBV10-3,TRBJ2-5,TRBD1,-,TGTGCCATCACGGGGGACAGGGGGCAAGAGACCCAGTACTTC,CAITGDRGQETQYF
TRBV19,TRBJ1-6,-,-,TGTGCCAGTAATCGGCAGGGTGAATCACCCCTCCACTTT,CASNRQGESPLHF
TRBV6-1,TRBJ2-7,-,-,TGTGCCAGCTACGGCAGTGGAAGCTCCTACGAGCAGTACTTC,CASYGSGSSYEQYF
TRBV11-3,TRBJ2-1,TRBD2,-,TGTGCCAGCAGCCGAATGACTAGCGGGCCTTACAATGAGCAGTTCTTC,CASSRMTSGPYNEQFF
TRBV6-5,TRBJ2-7,TRBD1,-,TGTGCCAGCAGTTCCGCAGGGGGCGCGACCTACGAGCAGTACTTC,CASSSAGGATYEQYF
TRBV27,TRBJ1-5,-,-,TGTGCCAGCAGTACCCAGGGGTATAGCAATCAGCCCCAGCATTTT,CASSTQGYSNQPQHF
TRBV7-3,TRBJ2-2,-,-,TGTGCCAGCAGCTTAATGGCCAAAAGGGGAGTTGGGAACACCGGGGAGCTGTTTTTT,CASSLMAKRGVGNTGELFF
TRBV5-4,TRBJ2-1,TRBD2,-,TGTGCCAGCAGCTTGGGTCGCGGGGGGTACAATGAGCAGTTCTTC,CASSLGRGGYNEQFF
TRBV6-5,TRBJ2-5,-,-,TGTGCCAGCAGTCGAGCAAGGGAGACCCAGTACTTC,CASSRARETQYF
TRBV28,TRBJ2-7,-,-,TGTGCTACCAGCATCCCAAACGGAGCGTACGAGCAGTACTTC,CATSIPNGAYEQYF
TRBV5-5,TRBJ2-7,TRBD2,-,TGTGCCAGCAGTCCGCTAGCGGCATTAAAGAACTCCTACGAGCAGTACTTC,CASSPLAALKNSYEQYF
TRBV15,TRBJ2-1,-,-,TGTGCCACCAGCAGAGATGGTATGTCGGGTGAGCAGTTCTTC,CATSRDGMSGEQFF
TRBV5-4,TRBJ2-2,-,-,TGTGCCAGCAGCTCTGGTGCGGGAACGGACACCGGGGAGCTGTTTTTT,CASSSGAGTDTGELFF
TRBV30,TRBJ2-7,-,-,TGTGCCTGGAGTGTCCGGGCAGTCTACGAGCAGTACTTC,CAWSVRAVYEQYF
TRBV6-1,TRBJ1-3,TRBD1,-,TGTGCCAGCAGTGAGACAGGGGCTGGAAACACCATATATTTT,CASSETGAGNTIYF
TRBV28,TRBJ1-6,-,-,TGTGCCAGCAGCAGCCGACAGATATTGGCTTCACCCCTCCACTTT,CASSSRQILASPLHF
TRBV5-1,TRBJ1-6,TRBD1,-,TGCGCCAGCAGCTGGGGACAGCCTTGGAGCTCCTATAATTCACCCCTCCACTTT,CASSWGQPWSSYNSPLHF
TRBV27,TRBJ2-1,-,-,TGTGCCAGCCAAGGGAGGAATTTGGGCAATGAGCAGTTCTTC,CASQGRNLGNEQFF
TRBV30,TRBJ2-7,-,once,TGTGCCTGGAGGGACTTCCGAGACCGGAGCTCCTACGAGCAGTACTTC,CAWRDFRDRSSYEQYF
TRBV6-5,TRBJ1-4,-,-,TGTGCCAGCAGTAGGAAAACTAATGAAAAACTGTTTTTT,CASSRKTNEKLFF
TRBV9,TRBJ2-1,TRBD2,-,TGTGCCAGCAGCGTCGAGGGATCGATTAGCGGGATCTACAATGAGCAGTTCTTC,CASSVEGSISGIYNEQFF
TRBV9,TRBJ1-3,-,few,TGTGCCAGCAGCGTGACGGACGGCCACTCTGGAAACACCATATATTTT,CASSVTDGHSGNTIYF
TRBV30,TRBJ2-5,-,-,TGTGCCTGGACGGAGGGGGGACGGCACCAAGAGACCCAGTACTTC,CAWTEGGRHQETQYF
TRBV5-1,TRBJ2-2,-,-,TGCGCCAGCAGCTTGGCCGGGCGGGGCACCGGGGAGCTGTTTTTT,CASSLAGRGTGELFF
TRBV11-1,TRBJ1-2,-,-,TGTGCCAGCAGCCGAACGTCAGGCGCAAACTATGGCTACACCTTC,CASSRTSGANYGYTF
TRBV7-2,TRBJ2-7,-,few,TGTGCCAGCAGCAACTCCTACGAGCAGTACTTC,CASSNSYEQYF
TRBV7-9,TRBJ2-1,-,-,TGTGCCAGCAGCCGGGCGGGCACGGGTAGAGGGCAGTTCTTC,CASSRAGTGRGQFF
TRBV28,TRBJ2-7,-,-,TGTGCCAGCAGTTTATATCCCTACGAGCAGTACTTC,CASSLYPYEQYF
TRBV19,TRBJ1-2,-,few,TGTGCCAGTAGTATTTCAACTCCCTCGGGCTACACCTTC,CASSISTPSGYTF
TRBV5-1,TRBJ1-1,-,-,TGCGCCAGCAGCCCACTGGGGGGGCCGAGGGGAACTGAAGCTTTCTTT,CASSPLGGPRGTEAFF
TRBV30,TRBJ1-1,TRBD1,-,TGTGCCTGGAGCCCGACAGGGCTGAACACTGAAGCTTTCTTT,CAWSPTGLNTEAFF
TRBV19,TRBJ2-7,-,-,TGTGCCAGTAGTCCATCACACAGCTCCTACGAGCAGTACTTC,CASSPSHSSYEQYF
TRBV28,TRBJ1-6,TRBD1,-,TGTGCCAGCATCTTTCTCGCGGACAGGGGCCATTCACCCCTCCACTTT,CASIFLADRGHSPLHF
TRBV19,TRBJ1-1,-,-,TGTGCCAGTAGCCGCAGAATCTCCCTCGGGAACACTGAAGCTTTCTTT,CASSRRISLGNTEAFF
TRBV27,TRBJ1-2,-,-,TGTGCCAGCAGCACCGAGGGGTTATTCGGCTACACCTTC,CASSTEGLFGYTF
TRBV10-3,TRBJ2-7,TRBD1,-,TGTGCCACCCGGGACAGAGAAGGGTACGAGCAGTACTTC,CATRDREGYEQYF
TRBV25-1,TRBJ2-7,TRBD1,-,TGTGCCAGCAGGGAGACAGGGGCACGCTCCTACGAGCAGTACTTC,CASRETGARSYEQYF
TRBV7-9,TRBJ2-7,-,-,TGTGCCAGCAGCTTAGAGGTCTACGAGCAGTACTTC,CASSLEVYEQYF
TRBV5-1,TRBJ2-1,TRBD2,once,TGCGCCAGCAGGTTAGCGGGAGAAGCCTACAATGAGCAGTTCTTC,CASRLAGEAYNEQFF
TRBV15,TRBJ2-1,-,medium-sized,TGTGCCACCAGCAGAGATCGTGGTAATTTGCAGTTCTTC,CATSRDRGNLQFF
TRBV7-9,TRBJ2-7,TRBD1,-,TGTGCCAGCAGCTTAGACGGGACAGGGTCCGAGCAGTACTTC,CASSLDGTGSEQYF
TRBV5-4,TRBJ2-3,TRBD2,-,TGTGCCAGCAGCTTGGCCGGGACTAGCTTCACAGATACGCAGTATTTT,CASSLAGTSFTDTQYF
TRBV5-4,TRBJ2-1,TRBD1,-,TGTGCCGGGTCACAGGGGGGCCGGGACAATGAGCAGTTCTTC,CAGSQGGRDNEQFF
TRBV19,TRBJ2-1,-,-,TGTGCCAGTAGTGAGCCACTACAGGGCGACGAGCAGTTCTTC,CASSEPLQGDEQFF
TRBV4-3,TRBJ2-6,TRBD1,-,TGCGCCAGCAGCCCCGGACAGGCGAGCTCTGGGGCCAACGTCCTGACTTTC,CASSPGQASSGANVLTF
TRBV30,TRBJ2-3,-,-,TGTGCCTGGAGTGGGACCTTATTTTCTAGCACAGATACGCAGTATTTT,CAWSGTLFSSTDTQYF
TRBV11-3,TRBJ2-1,-,-,TGTGCCAGCAGGACGGGGGCGTCCAATGAGCAGTTCTTC,CASRTGASNEQFF
TRBV5-1,TRBJ2-7,TRBD1,-,TGCGCCAGCGGCACCGGGACAGGGCCCTACGAGCAGTACTTC,CASGTGTGPYEQYF
TRBV6-5,TRBJ1-2,TRBD1,once,TGTGCCAGCAGTCCATTAGGCAGGGGGAAAGGCTACACCTTC,CASSPLGRGKGYTF
TRBV16,TRBJ1-4,-,-,TGTGCCAGCAGCCAATCGGGGGCTAATGAAAAACTGTTTTTT,CASSQSGANEKLFF
TRBV6-4,TRBJ2-3,-,once,TGTGCCAGCAGTCCTGGGCTGAGCGCAGATACGCAGTATTTT,CASSPGLSADTQYF
TRBV7-3,TRBJ1-1,-,-,TGTGCCAGCAGTTTAACCCGGGCAGGGAGTGGGACTGAAGCTTTCTTT,CASSLTRAGSGTEAFF